The present entry profiles one T cell receptor (beta chain) with its context. As yet, its antigen is unknown. TCRdb itself ran the RT-PCR reads through MiXCR, one entry per CDR3 protein. The sample has 250,000 to 350,000 distinct CDR3 sequences; 20% to 25% are singletons. The CDR3 runs 15 residues. V shed 4 bases and J 4 bases; nucleotides not matched to a gene: 6. Germline V CDR1 and CDR2: MNHEY, SMNVEV (reference sequence). The data are from a study of response to subunit inactivated influenza vaccine. Study results and limitations: Seasonal influenza vaccination, on each occasion, was suggested by the authors to recruit few new T cells.

The source of this sequence is a man aged 45 to 75 who received an inactivated influenza vaccine. The V call is TRBV27, the J call TRBJ1-1, with 10 bases that match TRBD1. Sequences were derived from PBMCs from blood, sampled roughly 20 months after vaccination. CDR3 DNA sequence: TGTGCCAGCAGTTGGGGACAGGGGTACGGCACTGAAGCTTTCTTT. This codes for CASSWGQGYGTEAFF.